This passage covers 20 T cell receptor beta chains from one sample sequenced in a study of CD8 T cells in ankylosing spondylitis. Study conclusions and caveats: Seven or eight highly homologous variants made up a TCR beta motif, and this motif appeared characteristic of ankylosing spondylitis blood.

Their target antigens are unknown. TCRdb redid the calling of the 5' RACE reads with MiXCR, one entry per CDR3 protein. The sample shows almost 400,000 distinct CDR3 sequences, more than 20% of them seen only once. Sequenced: blood, either unsorted or a sorted T cell fraction (not recorded which). The receptors were gathered from a male donor with ankylosing spondylitis.

The chain couples TRBV20-1 to TRBJ2-1; TRBD2 matches at 10 bases. The length of the CDR3 is 14 residues. Germline trimming cut 4 bases from V and 8 bases from J; bases unmatched to any gene: 8. Germline V gene lookup returns CDR1 DFQATT and CDR2 SNEGSKA (reference sequence). The CDR3 region has the DNA TGCAGTGCTACTAGCGGGAGACCCATCGATGAGCAGTTCTTC. Its translation: CSATSGRPIDEQFF.

The chain links TRBV11-1 to TRBJ2-2, with D perhaps matching TRBD1 (5 bases). Trimming pared 1 base from V and 1 base from J, leaving 16 bases between. CDR1 and CDR2 from the germline V gene are SGHAT and FQDESV (reference sequence). The CDR3 consists of 18 residues. The CDR3 DNA follows: TGTGCCAGCAGCTTAGGAAGCAGGGCGGAAGGGAACACCGGGGAGCTGTTTTTT. This sequence encodes CASSLGSRAEGNTGELFF.

The V gene is TRBV12-3 or TRBV12-4, the J gene TRBJ2-7; D is perhaps TRBD1 (6 bases). V shed 5 bases and J shed 6 bases, with 14 bases lying between them. CDR3 length: 13 amino acids. CDR3 in amino acids: CASSLIQGTEQYF. CDR3 nucleotides: TGTGCCAGCAGTCTCATACAGGGCACCGAGCAGTACTTC.

This clonotype was observed many times. This chain uses TRBV12-3 or TRBV12-4 with TRBJ1-2; 8 nucleotides match TRBD1. The V segment lost 11 bases and the J segment 7 bases; nucleotides outside the gene matches: 9. The CDR3 consists of 12 residues. The CDR3 DNA reads TGTGCCGTATCGGACAGGGCGGCTGGCTACACCTTC. This sequence encodes CAVSDRAAGYTF.

The chain uses TRBV20-1 and TRBJ2-3, with TRBD2 as a possible D gene (7 bases). V dropped 3 bases and J dropped 4 bases, with 11 bases sitting between them. Germline values: CDR1 DFQATT, CDR2 SNEGSKA (reference sequence). This CDR3 spans 13 amino acids. In DNA form, the CDR3 reads TGCAGTGCTAGTGTGCGGGGGCCAGATACGCAGTATTTT. Translating gives CSASVRGPDTQYF.

This clonotype appeared a single time. The chain carries TRBV3-1 and TRBJ1-5, with D possibly being TRBD1 (5 bases). This CDR3 contains 16 residues. Germline V gene lookup returns CDR1 LGHDT and CDR2 YNNKEL (reference sequence). Trimming took off 1 base at V and 2 bases at J, with 12 bases between the two ends. The CDR3 protein is CASSQAGGAGNQPQHF. The CDR3 coding sequence is TGTGCCAGCAGCCAAGCCGGTGGGGCCGGCAATCAGCCCCAGCATTTT.

The CDR3 DNA reads TGTGCCAGCAGCCAAGAGGGACCCCACCTACAGGGACCCGCAACTAATGAAAAACTGTTTTTT. Translation: CASSQEGPHLQGPATNEKLFF. The chain is built from TRBV14 and TRBJ1-4; TRBD1 might be the D (6 bases). Germline V lookup: CDR1 SGHDN, CDR2 FVKESK. The CDR3 loop spans 21 amino acids. V was cut by 0 bases and J by 0 bases, with 23 bases left in between.

In its sample, this clonotype was seen a few times. CDR3 nucleotides: TGTGCCAGCACCCTAAGCACTGAAGCTTTCTTT. Encoded protein: CASTLSTEAFF. The rearrangement links TRBV6-6 to TRBJ1-1, with unresolved D. Deletions cut 7 bases from V and 4 bases from J, with 7 bases between. The CDR3 has 11 residues. Germline loops: CDR1 MNHNY, CDR2 SVGAGI (reference sequence).

This clonotype was counted ten times or more. This chain links TRBV7-9 with TRBJ2-1; a possible D gene is TRBD1 (7 bases). CDR1 is SEHNR, CDR2 FQNEAQ, per germline (reference sequence). V was cut by 4 bases and J by 7 bases, with 14 bases left in between. The CDR3 covers 14 residues. CDR3 loop: CASSSQGGANEQFF. CDR3 DNA: TGTGCCAGCAGCTCCCAGGGGGGAGCGAATGAGCAGTTCTTC.

The chain employs TRBV7-2 and TRBJ1-5; tentatively, D is TRBD1 (6 bases). The V end lost 4 bases, the J end lost 1 base, and 8 bases lay between the germline ends. CDR1 SGHTA and CDR2 FQGNSA come from the germline V gene. This CDR3 is 14 amino acids long. Written as DNA, the CDR3 is TGTGCCAGCAGCTCGGACAGCAGCAATCAGCCCCAGCATTTT. It encodes CASSSDSSNQPQHF.

This clonotype was observed at least ten times. J is TRBJ1-4 and V is TRBV7-9; D is uncertain. Per germline, CDR1 SEHNR and CDR2 FQNEAQ (reference sequence). Trimming shortened V by 5 bases and J by 7 bases, and 14 bases separated the two germline ends. The CDR3 has 14 residues. CDR3 in amino acids: CASSEGPYAEKLFF. CDR3 sequence (DNA): TGTGCCAGCAGCGAGGGCCCTTACGCTGAAAAACTGTTTTTT.

This clonotype was picked up many times. The chain has TRBV6-1 and TRBJ1-2, with TRBD1 identical over 10 bases. CDR1 and CDR2 from the germline V gene are MNHNS and SASEGT. V dropped 2 bases and J dropped 4; count of bases not matched to a gene: 7. The CDR3 contains 16 residues. The CDR3 sequence: CASSELTGGLSYGYTF. In DNA form, the CDR3 reads TGTGCCAGCAGTGAATTGACAGGGGGCCTATCCTATGGCTACACCTTC.

This clonotype turned up a few times. The chain recombines TRBV6-2 or TRBV6-3 with TRBJ2-2, with D perhaps TRBD1 (7 bases). The CDR3 is 15 residues long. V dropped 9 bases and J dropped 3 bases, with 17 bases sitting between them. CDR1 and CDR2 from the germline V gene are MNHEY and SVGEGT. The CDR3: CASRDQGEDTGELFF. Here the CDR3 DNA reads TGTGCCAGTCGAGACCAGGGGGAGGACACCGGGGAGCTGTTTTTT.

V usage is TRBV29-1 and J usage is TRBJ2-3; 7 positions agree with TRBD2. Germline CDR1 is SQVTM and CDR2 is ANQGSEA. V lost 7 bases and J lost 2; bases outside the gene matches: 6. The CDR3 totals 13 residues. DNA for the CDR3: TGCAGCGGTCGCGGGAGACACACAGATACGCAGTATTTT. Amino acid sequence: CSGRGRHTDTQYF.

A few counts support this clonotype. This chain links TRBV12-3 or TRBV12-4 with TRBJ1-5; TRBD1 might be the D (5 bases). V dropped 1 base and J dropped 4 bases, with 11 bases sitting between them. This CDR3 contains 15 residues. This chain's CDR3 is CASSLVGRNNQPQHF. For the CDR3, the DNA is TGTGCCAGCAGTTTAGTGGGACGGAATAATCAGCCCCAGCATTTT.

This rearrangement joins TRBV20-1 to TRBJ2-2; 7 positions match TRBD2. Per the germline V gene, CDR1 is DFQATT and CDR2 is SNEGSKA (reference sequence). Trimming removed 0 bases from V and 1 base from J; junction bases left unmatched: 5. The CDR3 contains 16 residues. As DNA, the CDR3 is TGCAGTGCTAGAGATTCCAGCGGGGTGAACACCGGGGAGCTGTTTTTT. Translating gives CSARDSSGVNTGELFF.

The chain joins TRBV11-2 to TRBJ2-1; D remains ambiguous. The germline V gene encodes CDR1 SGHAT and CDR2 FQNNGV. CDR3 length equals 14 residues. V dropped 3 bases and J dropped 5 bases, with 11 bases sitting between them. The DNA of the CDR3 is TGTGCCAGCAGCTTCTCTCGGGTGGACAATGAGCAGTTCTTC. It is translated as CASSFSRVDNEQFF.

CDR3 DNA: TGTGCCAGCAGCTTACGCCCACGTCAGGGAAATGAAAAACTGTTTTTT. Translating it yields CASSLRPRQGNEKLFF. The chain employs TRBV11-2 and TRBJ1-4; weak D call: TRBD1 (5 bases). This CDR3 has 16 amino acids. V was trimmed by 2 bases and J by 5 bases, leaving 15 bases between them. Per the germline V gene, CDR1 is SGHAT and CDR2 is FQNNGV.

The chain joins TRBV11-2 to TRBJ1-5; no clear D. V gave up 3 bases and J gave up 5 bases, with 8 bases separating them. CDR1 and CDR2 (germline): SGHAT, FQNNGV. There are 13 residues in the CDR3. In DNA form, the CDR3 reads TGTGCCAGCAGCTTGCAGGCCCATCAGCCCCAGCATTTT. This encodes CASSLQAHQPQHF.

The chain has TRBV2 and TRBJ2-2; no clear D. Looked up from germline, CDR1 is SNHLY and CDR2 is FYNNEI. Between the trimmed V and J ends, which lost 7 bases and 2 bases, there was a span of 2 bases. The CDR3 is 11 amino acids. The CDR3 region has the DNA TGTGCCAGCACTAACACCGGGGAGCTGTTTTTT. As protein: CASTNTGELFF.